One T cell receptor beta chain is described in this entry. Negative isolation was used for CD8+ and CD4+ T cells, and FACS enrichment was applied to TEMRA cells. RNA was extracted with the RNeasy kit, and a quantity of about 0.45 to 1 ug was reverse transcribed using random hexamers. TCRdb reanalysed the immunoSEQ multiplex PCR reads using MiXCR and keeps one entry per CDR3 protein. The sample records around 150,000 distinct CDR3 sequences, 94% being singletons. The sample is drawn from a study of CD8 T cells in Susac syndrome. Unmatched junction bases numbered 3, after V lost 3 bases and J lost 3 bases. The germline CDR1 and CDR2 sequences are MDHEN and SYDVKM. The CDR3 totals 15 residues.

The sequencing input was CD8+ T cells from PBMCs. The sequence came from a human donor in good health. The chain joins TRBV28 to TRBJ2-1; 9 positions match TRBD2. CDR3: CASSFQREVYNEQFF. CDR3 nucleotide sequence: TGTGCCAGCAGTTTTCAGCGGGAGGTCTACAATGAGCAGTTCTTC.